This T cell receptor beta chain was documented in a study of blood T cell repertoires in COVID-19 (TCRdb year 2020). Concerning the study at large: Samples covering the acute and convalescent phases of COVID-19 were provided by collaborators in the United States, Italy and Spain. The material from the prospective study consisted of cDNA or gDNA derived from T cells, B-cell-depleted T cells, or PBMCs. The sample metadata nearly always contained a de-identified subject ID, COVID-19 status, age in years and sex. Where HLA class I and class II types were available, the types were taken from metadata supplied by the sample provider, not from assay-based typing. The samples were drawn from two sources: the first 160 participants of the ongoing ImmuneRACE study, and about 1,300 subjects contributed by 6 global collaborators. The repertoires were made available in a free public database intended to serve as a resource for research on the immune response to SARS-CoV-2. Deeply sampled blood TCRbeta repertoires from subjects exposed to, actively infected with, or recovered from COVID-19 were included in the dataset.

TCRbeta CDR3 regions were amplified from genomic DNA by means of the immunoSEQ Assay, a bias-controlled multiplex PCR. In the paper's pipeline: Nucleated cell counts per sample were estimated from amplification of reference gene primers within the assay. Sequence reads were collapsed and filtered to measure the absolute abundance of every unique TCRbeta CDR3 rearrangement. For each sample, productive Simpson clonality was calculated as the square root of Simpson's diversity index over productive rearrangements. The table was pulled from immuneACCESS by TCRdb, which kept in-frame rearrangements only. Such tables lose some clones; where checked, under half of the loss comes from unresolved V genes, and the rest has no known cause. The V and J calls and the clone size are those of that table, but D and trimming were determined from the DNA. Recorded for this sample are fewer than 400,000 clones; roughly 87% of them occurred a single time. About 9.8% of the sample lies in the top ten.

Participants in the prospective study were enrolled through a virtual design, were aged roughly 18 to 100 years, and lived in roughly 24 United States geographic areas. In the prospective study, cohorts were assigned on the basis of participant-reported clinical history obtained from a screening survey and a study questionnaire. For ImmuneRACE Cohort 3, a participant was defined as recovered based on two consecutive negative NP/OP PCR tests, clearance by a healthcare professional, or resolution of symptoms. In the prospective study, whole blood, serum and a nasopharyngeal or oropharyngeal swab were collected from each participant by mobile phlebotomists. Additional blood draws and questionnaires over an approximately two-month period could optionally be provided by prospective study participants. Before DNA extraction, prospective study blood samples were shipped either frozen or at room temperature.

This clone was found once. It has no known antigen specificity. No qualities accompany the bases; no much larger clone lies one base away. Points the paper makes about the study in general: The quantity of clinical and demographic metadata differed by source and by participant and was supplied without curation.

The CDR3 runs 15 residues from the cysteine to the phenylalanine. The only DNA kept is the CDR3, 45 bases in frame from the first base. The germline V gene (reference sequence) specifies SEHNR as CDR1 and FQNEAQ as CDR2. V is trimmed back by 5 bases and J by 6 bases, and the junction contains 5 bases that no gene match accounts for. Rearrangement joined TRBV7-9 to TRBJ2-7, with 15 bases in between that match TRBD2. Specimen: PBMCs or T cells enriched from blood (not recorded which). The receptor was derived from a woman under 30 who had recovered from COVID-19. The encoded CDR3 is CASSPGTSGRSEQYF. In nucleotide form, the sequence is TGTGCCAGCAGCCCCGGGACTAGCGGGAGGAGCGAGCAGTACTTC.